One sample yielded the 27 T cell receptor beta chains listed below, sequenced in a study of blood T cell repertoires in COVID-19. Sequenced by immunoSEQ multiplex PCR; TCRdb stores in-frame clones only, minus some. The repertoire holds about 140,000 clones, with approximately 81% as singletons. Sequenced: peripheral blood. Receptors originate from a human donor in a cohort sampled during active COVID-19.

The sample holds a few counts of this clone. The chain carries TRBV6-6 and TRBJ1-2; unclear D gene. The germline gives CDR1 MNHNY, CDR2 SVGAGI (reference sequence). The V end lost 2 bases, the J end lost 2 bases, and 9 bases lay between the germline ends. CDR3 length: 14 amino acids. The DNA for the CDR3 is TGTGCCAGCAGTTACCTCTCAGTCAACTATGGCTACACCTTC. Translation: CASSYLSVNYGYTF.

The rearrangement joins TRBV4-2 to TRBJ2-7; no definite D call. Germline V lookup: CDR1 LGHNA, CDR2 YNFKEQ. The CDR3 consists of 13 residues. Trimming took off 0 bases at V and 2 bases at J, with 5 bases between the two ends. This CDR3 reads CASSQDRTYEQYF. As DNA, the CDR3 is TGTGCCAGCAGCCAAGATCGTACCTACGAGCAGTACTTC.

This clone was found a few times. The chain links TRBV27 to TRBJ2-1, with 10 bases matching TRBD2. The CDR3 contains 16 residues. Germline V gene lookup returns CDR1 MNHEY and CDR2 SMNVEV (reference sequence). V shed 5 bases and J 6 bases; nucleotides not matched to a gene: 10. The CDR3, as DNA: TGTGCCAGCAGTCTCCAAGCGGGAGGGTTTCGCAATGAGCAGTTCTTC. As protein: CASSLQAGGFRNEQFF.

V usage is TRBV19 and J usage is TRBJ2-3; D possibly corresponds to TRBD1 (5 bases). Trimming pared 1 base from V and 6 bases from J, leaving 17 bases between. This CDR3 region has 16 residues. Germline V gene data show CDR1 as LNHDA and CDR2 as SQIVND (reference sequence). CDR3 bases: TGTGCCAGTAGTATAGTGGCCAGGGCCTCCACCGATACGCAGTATTTT. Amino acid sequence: CASSIVARASTDTQYF.

The CDR3 coding sequence is TGTGCCAGCTCGGATCCGGGAGGGCCTAACTACGAGCAGTACTTC. Encoded protein: CASSDPGGPNYEQYF. The chain employs TRBV27 and TRBJ2-7; 8 bases agree with TRBD2. The CDR3 contains 15 residues. J gave up 3 bases and V 8 bases, and 12 bases lay outside the gene matches. The germline gives CDR1 MNHEY, CDR2 SMNVEV (reference sequence).

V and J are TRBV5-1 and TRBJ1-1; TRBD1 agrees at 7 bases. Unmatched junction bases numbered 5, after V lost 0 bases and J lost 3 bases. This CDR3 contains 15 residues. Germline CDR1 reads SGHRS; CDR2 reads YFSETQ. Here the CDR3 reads CASSLVGTDYTEAFF. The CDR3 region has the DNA TGCGCCAGCAGCTTGGTGGGGACAGATTACACTGAAGCTTTCTTT.

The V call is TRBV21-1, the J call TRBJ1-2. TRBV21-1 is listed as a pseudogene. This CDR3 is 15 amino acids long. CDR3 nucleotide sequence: TGTGCCAGCATCCCATCTGCGGTAACTAACTATGGCTACACCTTC. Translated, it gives CASIPSAVTNYGYTF.

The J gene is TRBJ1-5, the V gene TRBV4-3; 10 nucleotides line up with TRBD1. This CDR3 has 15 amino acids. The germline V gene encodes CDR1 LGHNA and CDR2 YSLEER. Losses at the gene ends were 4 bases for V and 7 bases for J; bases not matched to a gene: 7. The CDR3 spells CASSPRQGAGQPQHF. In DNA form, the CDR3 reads TGCGCCAGCAGCCCAAGACAGGGGGCAGGCCAGCCCCAGCATTTT.

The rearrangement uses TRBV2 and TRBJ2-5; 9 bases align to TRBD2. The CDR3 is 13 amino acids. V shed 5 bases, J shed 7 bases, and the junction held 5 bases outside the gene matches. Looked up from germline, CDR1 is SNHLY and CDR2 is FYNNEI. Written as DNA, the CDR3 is TGTGCCAGCAGTAGGACAGCGGGGGGGACCCAGTACTTC. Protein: CASSRTAGGTQYF. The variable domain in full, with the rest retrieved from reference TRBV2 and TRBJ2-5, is EPEVTQTPSHQVTQMGQEVILRCVPISNHLYFYWYRQILGQKVEFLVSFYNNEISEKSEIFDDQFSVERPDGSNFTLKIRSTKLEDSAMYFCASSRTAGGTQYFGPGTRLLVL.

The CDR3 region is CATLFTGVGGYTF. CDR3 sequence (DNA): TGTGCCACCCTTTTCACAGGGGTAGGTGGCTACACCTTC. The chain combines TRBV28 with TRBJ1-2; TRBD1 matches at 7 bases. Unmatched junction bases numbered 12, after V lost 10 bases and J lost 7 bases. This CDR3 spans 13 amino acids. Germline V gene lookup returns CDR1 MDHEN and CDR2 SYDVKM.

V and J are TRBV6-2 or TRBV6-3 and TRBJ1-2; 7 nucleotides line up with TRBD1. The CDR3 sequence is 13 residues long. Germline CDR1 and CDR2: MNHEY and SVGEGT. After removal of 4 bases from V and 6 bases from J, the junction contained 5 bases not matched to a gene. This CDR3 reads CASSSDRVDGYTF. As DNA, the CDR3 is TGTGCCAGCAGTTCCGACAGGGTTGATGGCTACACCTTC.

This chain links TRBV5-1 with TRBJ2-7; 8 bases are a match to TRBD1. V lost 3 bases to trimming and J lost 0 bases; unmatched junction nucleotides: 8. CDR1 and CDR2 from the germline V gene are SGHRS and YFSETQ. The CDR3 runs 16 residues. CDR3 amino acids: CASSSSGGGPSYEQYF. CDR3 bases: TGCGCCAGCAGCTCATCAGGGGGCGGACCCTCCTACGAGCAGTACTTC.

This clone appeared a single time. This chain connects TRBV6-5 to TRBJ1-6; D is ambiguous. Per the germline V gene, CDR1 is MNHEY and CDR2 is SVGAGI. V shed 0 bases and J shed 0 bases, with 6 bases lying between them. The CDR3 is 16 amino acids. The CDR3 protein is CASSYSWSSYNSPLHF. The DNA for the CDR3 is TGTGCCAGCAGTTACTCGTGGAGCTCCTATAATTCACCCCTCCACTTT.

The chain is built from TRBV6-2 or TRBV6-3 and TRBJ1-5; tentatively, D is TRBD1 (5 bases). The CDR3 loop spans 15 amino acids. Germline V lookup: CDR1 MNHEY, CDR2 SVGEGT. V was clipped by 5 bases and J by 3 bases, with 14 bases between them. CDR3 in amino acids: CASSDRQYSNQPQHF. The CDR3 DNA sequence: TGTGCCAGCAGTGACCGACAGTACTCCAATCAGCCCCAGCATTTT.

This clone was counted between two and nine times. The CDR3 bases are TGCAGTGCTAGTGGGGCGGGAGTCCCTCGCGGTGAGCAGTTCTTC. As protein: CSASGAGVPRGEQFF. The rearrangement uses TRBV20-1 and TRBJ2-1; 7 bases agree with TRBD2. Germline V gene sequence: CDR1 DFQATT, CDR2 SNEGSKA (reference sequence). The V segment lost 3 bases and the J segment 9 bases; nucleotides outside the gene matches: 14. This CDR3 region has 15 residues.

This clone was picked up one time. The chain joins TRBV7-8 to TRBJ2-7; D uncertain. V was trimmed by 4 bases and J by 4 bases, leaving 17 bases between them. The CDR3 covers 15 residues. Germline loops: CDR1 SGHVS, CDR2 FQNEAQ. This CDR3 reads CASSSAQAGRYEQYF. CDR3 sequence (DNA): TGTGCCAGCAGCTCCGCGCAGGCTGGTAGGTACGAGCAGTACTTC.

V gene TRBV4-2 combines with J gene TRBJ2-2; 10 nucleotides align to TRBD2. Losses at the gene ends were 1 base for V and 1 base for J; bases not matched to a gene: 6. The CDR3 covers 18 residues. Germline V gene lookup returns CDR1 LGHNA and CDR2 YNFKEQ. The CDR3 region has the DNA TGTGCCAGCAGCCAAGGTCCTAGCGGGGGTGGGAACACCGGGGAGCTGTTTTTT. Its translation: CASSQGPSGGGNTGELFF.

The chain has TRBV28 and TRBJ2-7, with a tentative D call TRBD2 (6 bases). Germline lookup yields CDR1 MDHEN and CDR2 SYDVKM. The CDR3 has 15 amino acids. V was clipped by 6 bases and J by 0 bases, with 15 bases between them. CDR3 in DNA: TGTGCCAGCAGCTTAGACGCGGGGAGCTCCTACGAGCAGTACTTC. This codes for CASSLDAGSSYEQYF.

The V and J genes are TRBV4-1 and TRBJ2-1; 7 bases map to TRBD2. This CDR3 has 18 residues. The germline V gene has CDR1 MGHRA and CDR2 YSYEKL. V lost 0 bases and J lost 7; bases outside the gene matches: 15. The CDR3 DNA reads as TGCGCCAGCAGCCAAGATGAATTGGGGGAGGGCCGGGGGAATGAGCAGTTCTTC. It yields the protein CASSQDELGEGRGNEQFF.

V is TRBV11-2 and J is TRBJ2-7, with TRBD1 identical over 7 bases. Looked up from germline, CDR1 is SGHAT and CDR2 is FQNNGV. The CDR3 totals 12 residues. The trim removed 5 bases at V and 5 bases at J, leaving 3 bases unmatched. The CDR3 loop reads CASSRTGDEQYF. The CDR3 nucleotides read TGTGCCAGCAGCAGGACAGGTGACGAGCAGTACTTC. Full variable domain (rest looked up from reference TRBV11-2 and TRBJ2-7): EAGVAQSPRYKIIEKRQSVAFWCNPISGHATLYWYQQILGQGPKLLIQFQNNGVVDDSQLPKDRFSAERLKGVDSTLKIQPAKLEDSAVYLCASSRTGDEQYFGPGTRLTVT.

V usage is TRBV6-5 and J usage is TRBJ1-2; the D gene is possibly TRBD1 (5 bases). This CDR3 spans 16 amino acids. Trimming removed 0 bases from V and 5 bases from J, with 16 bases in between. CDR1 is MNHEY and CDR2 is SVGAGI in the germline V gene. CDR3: CASSYSHRGVGYGYTF. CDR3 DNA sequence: TGTGCCAGCAGTTACTCTCACCGGGGGGTTGGTTATGGCTACACCTTC.

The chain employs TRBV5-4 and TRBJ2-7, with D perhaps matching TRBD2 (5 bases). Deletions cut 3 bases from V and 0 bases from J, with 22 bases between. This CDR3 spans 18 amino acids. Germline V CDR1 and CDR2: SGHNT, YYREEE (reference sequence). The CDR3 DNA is TGTGCCAGCAGCTGGTCGCTCCAGTGGAGGCCCAGCTCCTACGAGCAGTACTTC. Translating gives CASSWSLQWRPSSYEQYF. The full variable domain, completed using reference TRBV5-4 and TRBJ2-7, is ETGVTQSPTHLIKTRGQQVTLRCSSQSGHNTVSWYQQALGQGPQFIFQYYREEENGRGNFPPRFSGLQFPNYSSELNVNALELDDSALYLCASSWSLQWRPSSYEQYFGPGTRLTVT.

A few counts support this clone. CDR3 DNA sequence: TGCGCCAGCAGCCAAGACAGGGGGTGGGTGAACACTGAAGCTTTCTTT. As protein: CASSQDRGWVNTEAFF. The chain combines TRBV4-3 with TRBJ1-1, with 7 positions matching TRBD1. Germline CDR1 is LGHNA and CDR2 is YSLEER. The CDR3 is 16 amino acids. V lost 0 bases and J lost 0; bases outside the gene matches: 4.

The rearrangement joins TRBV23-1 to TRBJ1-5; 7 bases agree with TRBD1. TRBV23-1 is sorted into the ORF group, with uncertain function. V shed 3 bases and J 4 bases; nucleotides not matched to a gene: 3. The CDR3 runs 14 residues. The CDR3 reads CASSHGQVNQPQHF. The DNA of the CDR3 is TGCGCCAGCAGTCACGGACAGGTAAATCAGCCCCAGCATTTT.

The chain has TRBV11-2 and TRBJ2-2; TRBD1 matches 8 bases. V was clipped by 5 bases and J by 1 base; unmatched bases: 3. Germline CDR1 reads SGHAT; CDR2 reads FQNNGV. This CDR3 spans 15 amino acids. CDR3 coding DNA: TGTGCCAGCAGCCCCGACAGGGGGAACACCGGGGAGCTGTTTTTT. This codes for CASSPDRGNTGELFF.

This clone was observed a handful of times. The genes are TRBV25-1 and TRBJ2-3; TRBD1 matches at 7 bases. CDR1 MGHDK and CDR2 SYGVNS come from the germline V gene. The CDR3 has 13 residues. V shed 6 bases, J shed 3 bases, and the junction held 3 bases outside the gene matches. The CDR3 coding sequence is TGTGCCAGCAGAGACAGGGTAACAGATACGCAGTATTTT. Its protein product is CASRDRVTDTQYF.

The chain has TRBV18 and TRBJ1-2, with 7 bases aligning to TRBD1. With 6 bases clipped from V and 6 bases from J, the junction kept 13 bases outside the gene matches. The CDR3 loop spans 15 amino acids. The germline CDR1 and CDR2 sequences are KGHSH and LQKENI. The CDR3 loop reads CASSTNTGQDNGYTF. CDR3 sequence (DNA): TGTGCCAGCTCTACGAATACCGGACAGGACAATGGCTACACCTTC.